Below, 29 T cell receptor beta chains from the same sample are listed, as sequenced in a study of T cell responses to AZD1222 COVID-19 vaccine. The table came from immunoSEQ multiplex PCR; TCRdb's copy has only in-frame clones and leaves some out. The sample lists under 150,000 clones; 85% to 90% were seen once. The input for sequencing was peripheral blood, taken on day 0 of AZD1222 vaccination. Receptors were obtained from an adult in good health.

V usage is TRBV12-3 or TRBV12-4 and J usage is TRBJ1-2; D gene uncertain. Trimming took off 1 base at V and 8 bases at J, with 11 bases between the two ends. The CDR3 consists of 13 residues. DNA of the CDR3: TGTGCCAGCAGTTTAGTGGCAGGTCGGGGCTACACCTTC. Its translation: CASSLVAGRGYTF.

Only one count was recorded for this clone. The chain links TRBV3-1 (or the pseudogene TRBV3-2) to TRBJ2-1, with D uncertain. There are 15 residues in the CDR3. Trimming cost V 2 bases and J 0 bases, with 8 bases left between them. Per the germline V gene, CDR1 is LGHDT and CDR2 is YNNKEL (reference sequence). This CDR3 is CASSQRHSSYNEQFF. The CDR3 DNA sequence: TGTGCCAGCAGCCAAAGACATAGCTCCTACAATGAGCAGTTCTTC.

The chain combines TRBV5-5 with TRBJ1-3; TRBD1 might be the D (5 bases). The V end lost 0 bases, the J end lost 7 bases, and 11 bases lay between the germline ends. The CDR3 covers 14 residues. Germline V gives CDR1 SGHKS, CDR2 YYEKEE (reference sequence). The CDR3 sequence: CASSLGQLRNTIYF. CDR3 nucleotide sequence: TGTGCCAGCAGCTTGGGACAGCTAAGGAACACCATATATTTT.

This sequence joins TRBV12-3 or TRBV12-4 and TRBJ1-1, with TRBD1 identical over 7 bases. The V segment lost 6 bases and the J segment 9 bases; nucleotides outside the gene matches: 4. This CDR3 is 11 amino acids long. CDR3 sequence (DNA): TGTGCCAGCAGGCGGGACAGCCAAGCTTTCTTT. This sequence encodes CASRRDSQAFF.

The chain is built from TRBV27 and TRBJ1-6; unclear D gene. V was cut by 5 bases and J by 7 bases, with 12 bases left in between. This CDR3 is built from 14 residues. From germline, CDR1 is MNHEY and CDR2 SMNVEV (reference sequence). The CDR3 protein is CASSPLVENSPLHF. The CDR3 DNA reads TGTGCCAGCAGTCCCCTGGTTGAGAATTCACCCCTCCACTTT.

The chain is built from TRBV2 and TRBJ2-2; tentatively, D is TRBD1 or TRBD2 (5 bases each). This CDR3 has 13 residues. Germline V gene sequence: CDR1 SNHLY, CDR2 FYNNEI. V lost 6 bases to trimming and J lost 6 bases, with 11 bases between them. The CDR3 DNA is TGTGCCAGCAGGGCCGGGACCTCCGGGGAGCTGTTTTTT. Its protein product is CASRAGTSGELFF.

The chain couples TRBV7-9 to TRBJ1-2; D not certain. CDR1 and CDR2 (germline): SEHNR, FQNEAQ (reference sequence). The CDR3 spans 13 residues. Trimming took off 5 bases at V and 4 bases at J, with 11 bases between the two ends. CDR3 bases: TGTGCCAGCAGCGCCGGGATCAGCTATGGCTACACCTTC. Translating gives CASSAGISYGYTF.

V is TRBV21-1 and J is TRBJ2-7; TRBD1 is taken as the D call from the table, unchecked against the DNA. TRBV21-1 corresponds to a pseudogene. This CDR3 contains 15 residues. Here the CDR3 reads CASSRARTGSYEQYF. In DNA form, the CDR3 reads TGTGCCAGCAGCAGAGCGAGGACAGGCTCCTACGAGCAGTACTTC.

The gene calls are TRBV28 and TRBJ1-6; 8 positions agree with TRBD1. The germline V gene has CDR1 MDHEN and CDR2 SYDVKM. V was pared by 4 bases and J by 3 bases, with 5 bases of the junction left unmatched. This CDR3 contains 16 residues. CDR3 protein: CASSSRDRLYNSPLHF. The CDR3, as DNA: TGTGCCAGCAGTTCCCGGGACAGGCTCTATAATTCACCCCTCCACTTT.

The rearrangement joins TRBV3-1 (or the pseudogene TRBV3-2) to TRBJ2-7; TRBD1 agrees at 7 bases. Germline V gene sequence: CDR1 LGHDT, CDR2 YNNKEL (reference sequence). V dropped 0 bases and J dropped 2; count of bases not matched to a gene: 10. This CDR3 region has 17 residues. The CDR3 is CASSQDSRTGTTYEQYF. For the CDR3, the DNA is TGTGCCAGCAGCCAAGATAGTAGGACAGGCACGACCTACGAGCAGTACTTC.

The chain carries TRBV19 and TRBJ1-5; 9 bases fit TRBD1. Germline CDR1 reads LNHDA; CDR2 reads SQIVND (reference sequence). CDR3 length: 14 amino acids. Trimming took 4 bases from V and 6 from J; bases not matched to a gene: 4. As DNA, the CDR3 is TGTGCCAGTAGTACGACAGGGGGAGGTCAGCCCCAGCATTTT. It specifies CASSTTGGGQPQHF.

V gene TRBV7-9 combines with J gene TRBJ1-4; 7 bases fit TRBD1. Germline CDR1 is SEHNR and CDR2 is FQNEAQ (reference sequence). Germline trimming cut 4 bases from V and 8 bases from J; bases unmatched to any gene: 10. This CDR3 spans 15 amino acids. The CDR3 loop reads CASSSLDRRKEKLFF. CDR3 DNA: TGTGCCAGCAGCTCACTGGACAGGCGGAAGGAAAAACTGTTTTTT.

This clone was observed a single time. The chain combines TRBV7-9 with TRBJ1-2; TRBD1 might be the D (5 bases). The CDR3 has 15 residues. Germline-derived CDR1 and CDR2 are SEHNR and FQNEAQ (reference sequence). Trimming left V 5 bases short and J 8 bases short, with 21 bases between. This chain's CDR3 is CASSPPQGSLWGYTF. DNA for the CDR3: TGTGCCAGCAGCCCCCCCCAGGGCAGTTTGTGGGGCTACACCTTC.

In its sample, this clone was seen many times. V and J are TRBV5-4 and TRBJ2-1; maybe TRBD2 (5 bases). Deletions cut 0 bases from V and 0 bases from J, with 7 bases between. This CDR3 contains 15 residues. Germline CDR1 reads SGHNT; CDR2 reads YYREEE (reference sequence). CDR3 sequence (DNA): TGTGCCAGCAGCTTGGGGGGAGACTCCTACAATGAGCAGTTCTTC. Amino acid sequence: CASSLGGDSYNEQFF.

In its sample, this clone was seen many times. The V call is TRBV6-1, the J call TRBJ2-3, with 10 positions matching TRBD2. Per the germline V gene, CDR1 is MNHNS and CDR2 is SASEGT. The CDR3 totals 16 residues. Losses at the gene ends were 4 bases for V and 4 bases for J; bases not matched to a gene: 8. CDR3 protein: CASSGASGSPADTQYF. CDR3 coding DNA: TGTGCCAGCAGTGGGGCTAGCGGGAGCCCCGCAGATACGCAGTATTTT.

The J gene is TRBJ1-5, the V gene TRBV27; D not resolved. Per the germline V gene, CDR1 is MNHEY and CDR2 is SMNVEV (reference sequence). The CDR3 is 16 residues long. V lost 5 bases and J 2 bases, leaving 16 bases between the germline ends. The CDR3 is CASSPKDGPGNQPQHF. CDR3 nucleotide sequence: TGTGCCAGCAGTCCCAAGGACGGGCCGGGCAATCAGCCCCAGCATTTT.

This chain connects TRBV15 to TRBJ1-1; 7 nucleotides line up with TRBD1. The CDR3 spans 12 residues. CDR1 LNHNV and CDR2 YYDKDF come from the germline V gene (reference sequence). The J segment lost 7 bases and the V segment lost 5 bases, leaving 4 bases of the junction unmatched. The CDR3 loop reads CATSPQGVEAFF. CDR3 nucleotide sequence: TGTGCCACCAGCCCCCAGGGGGTTGAAGCTTTCTTT.

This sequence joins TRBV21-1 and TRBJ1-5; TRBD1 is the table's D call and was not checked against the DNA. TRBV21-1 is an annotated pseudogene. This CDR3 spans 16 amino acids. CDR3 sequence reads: CASSNLDRGFNQPQHF. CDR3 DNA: TGTGCCAGCAGCAATCTTGACAGGGGGTTTAATCAGCCCCAGCATTTT.

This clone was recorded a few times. The CDR3 protein is CASSQDYSSDRNTEAFF. Written as DNA, the CDR3 is TGCGCCAGCAGCCAAGATTATAGCTCGGATCGAAACACTGAAGCTTTCTTT. The chain joins TRBV4-1 to TRBJ1-1; no definite D call. V was pared by 0 bases and J by 2 bases, with 16 bases between. The CDR3 loop spans 17 amino acids. Looked up from germline, CDR1 is MGHRA and CDR2 is YSYEKL.

The CDR3 reads CASSLDRWGDYEQYF. CDR3 bases: TGTGCCAGCTCACTGGACAGGTGGGGGGATTACGAGCAGTACTTC. The V call is TRBV18, the J call TRBJ2-7, with D maybe TRBD1 (7 bases). Germline V gene sequence: CDR1 KGHSH, CDR2 LQKENI. V lost 4 bases and J 4 bases, leaving 17 bases between the germline ends. The CDR3 totals 15 residues. Full variable domain (missing parts from reference TRBV18 and TRBJ2-7): NAGVMQNPRHLVRRRGQEARLRCSPMKGHSHVYWYRQLPEEGLKFMVYLQKENIIDESGMPKERFSAEFPKEGPSILRIQQVVRGDSAAYFCASSLDRWGDYEQYFGPGTRLTVT.

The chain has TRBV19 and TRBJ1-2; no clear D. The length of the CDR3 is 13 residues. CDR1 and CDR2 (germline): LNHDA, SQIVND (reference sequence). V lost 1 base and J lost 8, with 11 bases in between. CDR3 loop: CASSIAGSRGYTF. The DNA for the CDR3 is TGTGCCAGTAGTATAGCTGGCTCTCGGGGCTACACCTTC. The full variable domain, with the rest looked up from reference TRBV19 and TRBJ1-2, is DGGITQSPKYLFRKEGQNVTLSCEQNLNHDAMYWYRQDPGQGLRLIYYSQIVNDFQKGDIAEGYSVSREKKESFPLTVTSAQKNPTAFYLCASSIAGSRGYTFGSGTRLTVV.

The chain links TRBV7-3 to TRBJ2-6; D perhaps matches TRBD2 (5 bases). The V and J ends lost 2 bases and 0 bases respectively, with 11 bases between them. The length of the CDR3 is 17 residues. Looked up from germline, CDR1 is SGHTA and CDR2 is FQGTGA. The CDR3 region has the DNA TGTGCCAGCAGCTTATGGGAGAGGACCTCTGGGGCCAACGTCCTGACTTTC. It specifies CASSLWERTSGANVLTF. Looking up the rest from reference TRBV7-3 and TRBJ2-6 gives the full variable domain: GAGVSQTPSNKVTEKGKYVELRCDPISGHTALYWYRQSLGQGPEFLIYFQGTGAADDSGLPNDRFFAVRPEGSVSTLKIQRTERGDSAVYLCASSLWERTSGANVLTFGAGSRLTVL.

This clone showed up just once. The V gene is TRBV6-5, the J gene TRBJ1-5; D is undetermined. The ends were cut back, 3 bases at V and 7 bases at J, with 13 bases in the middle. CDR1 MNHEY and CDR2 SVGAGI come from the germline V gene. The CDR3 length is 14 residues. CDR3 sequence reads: CASSYGFGRQPQHF. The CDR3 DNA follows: TGTGCCAGCAGTTATGGGTTCGGCCGCCAGCCCCAGCATTTT.

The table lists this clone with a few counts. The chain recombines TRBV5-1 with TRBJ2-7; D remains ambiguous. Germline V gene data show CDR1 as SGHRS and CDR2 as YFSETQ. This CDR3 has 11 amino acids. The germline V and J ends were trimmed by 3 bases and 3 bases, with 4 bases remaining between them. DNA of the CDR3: TGCGCCAGCAGCTCCCACTACGAGCAGTACTTC. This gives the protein CASSSHYEQYF.

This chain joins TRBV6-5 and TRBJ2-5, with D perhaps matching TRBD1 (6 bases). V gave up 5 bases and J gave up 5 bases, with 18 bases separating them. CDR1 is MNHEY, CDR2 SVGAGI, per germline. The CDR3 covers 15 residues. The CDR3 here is CASSPPGATRETQYF. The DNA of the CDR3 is TGTGCCAGCAGTCCCCCAGGGGCGACTCGGGAGACCCAGTACTTC.

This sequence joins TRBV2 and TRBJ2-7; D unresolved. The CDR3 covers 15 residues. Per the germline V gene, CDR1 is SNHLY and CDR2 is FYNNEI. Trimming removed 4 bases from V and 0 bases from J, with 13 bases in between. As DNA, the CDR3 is TGTGCCAGCAGTGTCAATATCAGGAGCTCCTACGAGCAGTACTTC. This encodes CASSVNIRSSYEQYF.

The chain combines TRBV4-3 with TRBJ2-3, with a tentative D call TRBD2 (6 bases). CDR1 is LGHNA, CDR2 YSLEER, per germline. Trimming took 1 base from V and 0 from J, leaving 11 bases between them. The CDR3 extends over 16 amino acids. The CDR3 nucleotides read TGCGCCAGCAGCCAAGGACTAGACCGAAGCACAGATACGCAGTATTTT. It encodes CASSQGLDRSTDTQYF.

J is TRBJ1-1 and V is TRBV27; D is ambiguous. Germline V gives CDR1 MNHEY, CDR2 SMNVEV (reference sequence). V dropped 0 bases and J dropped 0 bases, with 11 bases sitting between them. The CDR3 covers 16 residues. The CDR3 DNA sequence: TGTGCCAGCAGTTTATCGATCGTCAGGATGAACACTGAAGCTTTCTTT. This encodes CASSLSIVRMNTEAFF.

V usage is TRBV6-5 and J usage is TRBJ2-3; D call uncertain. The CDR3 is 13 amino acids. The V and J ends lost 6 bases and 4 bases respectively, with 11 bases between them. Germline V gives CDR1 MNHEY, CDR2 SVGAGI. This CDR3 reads CASSGTYSDTQYF. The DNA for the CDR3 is TGTGCCAGCAGCGGCACTTACTCAGATACGCAGTATTTT.